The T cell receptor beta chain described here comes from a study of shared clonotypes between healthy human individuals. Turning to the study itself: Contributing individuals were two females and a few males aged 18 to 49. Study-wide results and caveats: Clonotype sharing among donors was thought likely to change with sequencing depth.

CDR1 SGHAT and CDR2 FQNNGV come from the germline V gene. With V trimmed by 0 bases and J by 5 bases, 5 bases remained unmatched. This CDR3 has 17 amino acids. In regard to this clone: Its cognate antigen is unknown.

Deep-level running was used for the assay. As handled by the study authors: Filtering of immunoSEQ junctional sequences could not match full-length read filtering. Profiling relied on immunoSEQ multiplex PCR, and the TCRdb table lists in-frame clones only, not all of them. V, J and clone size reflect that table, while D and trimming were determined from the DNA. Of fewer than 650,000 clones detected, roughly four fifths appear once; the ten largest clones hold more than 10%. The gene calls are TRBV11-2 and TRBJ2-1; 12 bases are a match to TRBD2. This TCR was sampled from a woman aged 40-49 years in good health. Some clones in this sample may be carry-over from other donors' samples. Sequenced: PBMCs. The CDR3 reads CASSLDRSSGRDNEQFF. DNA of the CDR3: TGTGCCAGCAGCTTAGATCGGTCTAGCGGGAGGGACAATGAGCAGTTCTTC.